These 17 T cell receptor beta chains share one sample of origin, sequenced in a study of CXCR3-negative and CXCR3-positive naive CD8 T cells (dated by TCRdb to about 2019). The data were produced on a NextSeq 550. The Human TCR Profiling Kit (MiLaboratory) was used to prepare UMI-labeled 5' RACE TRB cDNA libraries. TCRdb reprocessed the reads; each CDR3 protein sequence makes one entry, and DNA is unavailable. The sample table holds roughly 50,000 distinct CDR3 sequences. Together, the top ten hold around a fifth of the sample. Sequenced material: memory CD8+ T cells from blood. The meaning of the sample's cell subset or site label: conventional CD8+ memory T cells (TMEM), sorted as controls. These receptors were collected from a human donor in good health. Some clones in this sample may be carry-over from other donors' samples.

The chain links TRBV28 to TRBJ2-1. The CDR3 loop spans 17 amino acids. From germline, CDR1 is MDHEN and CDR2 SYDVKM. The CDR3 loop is CASSLVHPIGVYNEQFF.

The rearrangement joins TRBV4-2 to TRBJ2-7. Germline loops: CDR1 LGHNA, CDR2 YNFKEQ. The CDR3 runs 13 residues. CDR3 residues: CASSPGSYYEQYF.

CDR3 loop: CSAREPWGGVSTDTQYF. The genes are TRBV20-1 and TRBJ2-3; TCRdb proposes TRBD2, but this gene call is untestable without DNA. The CDR3 runs to 17 residues. From germline, CDR1 is DFQATT and CDR2 SNEGSKA (reference sequence).

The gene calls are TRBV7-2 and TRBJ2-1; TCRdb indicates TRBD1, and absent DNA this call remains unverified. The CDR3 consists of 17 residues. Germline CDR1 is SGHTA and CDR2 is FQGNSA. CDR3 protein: CASSLAGRAHSYNEQFF.

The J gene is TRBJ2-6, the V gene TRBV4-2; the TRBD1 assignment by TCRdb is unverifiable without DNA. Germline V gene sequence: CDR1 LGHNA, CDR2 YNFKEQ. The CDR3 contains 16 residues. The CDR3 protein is CASSPRENSGANVLTF.

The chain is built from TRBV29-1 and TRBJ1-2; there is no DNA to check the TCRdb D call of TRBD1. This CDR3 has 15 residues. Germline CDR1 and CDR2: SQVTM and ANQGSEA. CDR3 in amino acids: CSVPGQEKEVYGYTF.

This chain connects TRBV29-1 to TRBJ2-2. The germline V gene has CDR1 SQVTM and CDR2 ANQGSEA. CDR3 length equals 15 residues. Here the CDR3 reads CSVDFSGSETGELFF.

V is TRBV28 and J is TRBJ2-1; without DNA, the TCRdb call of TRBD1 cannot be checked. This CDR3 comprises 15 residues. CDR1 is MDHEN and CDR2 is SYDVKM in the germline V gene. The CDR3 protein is CASSLYGQVYNEQFF.

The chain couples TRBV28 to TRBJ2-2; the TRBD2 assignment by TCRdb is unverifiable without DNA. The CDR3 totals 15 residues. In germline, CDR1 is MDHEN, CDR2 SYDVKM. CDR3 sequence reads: CASLPPGPGTGELFF.

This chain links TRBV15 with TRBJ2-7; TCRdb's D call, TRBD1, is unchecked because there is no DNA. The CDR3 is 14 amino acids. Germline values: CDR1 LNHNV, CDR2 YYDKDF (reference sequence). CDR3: CVHPGSYRVREQYF.

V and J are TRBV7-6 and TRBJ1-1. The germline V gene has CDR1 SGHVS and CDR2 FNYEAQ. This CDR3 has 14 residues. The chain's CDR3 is CASSLGGEDTEAFF.

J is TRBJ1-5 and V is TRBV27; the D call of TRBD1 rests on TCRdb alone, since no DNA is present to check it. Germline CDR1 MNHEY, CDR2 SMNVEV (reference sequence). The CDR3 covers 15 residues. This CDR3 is CASSYTGGNNQPQHF.

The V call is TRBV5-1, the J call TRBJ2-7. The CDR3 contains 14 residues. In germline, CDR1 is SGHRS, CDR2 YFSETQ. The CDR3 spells CASGKTVSSYEQYF. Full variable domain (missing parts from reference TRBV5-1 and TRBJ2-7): KAGVTQTPRYLIKTRGQQVTLSCSPISGHRSVSWYQQTPGQGLQFLFEYFSETQRNKGNFPGRFSGRQFSNSRSEMNVSTLELGDSALYLCASGKTVSSYEQYFGPGTRLTVT.

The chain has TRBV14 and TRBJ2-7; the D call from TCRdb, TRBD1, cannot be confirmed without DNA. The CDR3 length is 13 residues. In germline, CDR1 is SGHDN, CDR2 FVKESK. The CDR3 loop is CASSQGGGYEQYF.

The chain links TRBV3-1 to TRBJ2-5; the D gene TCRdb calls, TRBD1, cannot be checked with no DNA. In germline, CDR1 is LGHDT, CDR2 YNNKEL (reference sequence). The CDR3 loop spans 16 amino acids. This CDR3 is CASSQEPVPLQETQYF.

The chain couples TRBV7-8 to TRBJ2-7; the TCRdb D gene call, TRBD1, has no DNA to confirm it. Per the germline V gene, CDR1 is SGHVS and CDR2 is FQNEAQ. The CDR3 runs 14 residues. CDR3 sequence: CASSAPGQYYEQYF.

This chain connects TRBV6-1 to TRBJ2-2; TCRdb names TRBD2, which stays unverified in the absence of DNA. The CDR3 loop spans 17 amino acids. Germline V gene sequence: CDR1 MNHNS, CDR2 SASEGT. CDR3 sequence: CASSEWAGPNDTGELFF.